This T cell receptor beta chain was captured by sequencing in a study of post-analysis software for immune sequencing data. Background on the study: Disease trajectories encompassed relapsing-remitting, secondary progressive and progressive-relapsing multiple sclerosis. Study-wide results and limits: When the samples were clustered directly with F measure, those that had been prepared in the same batch showed strong co-clustering. The normalized Chao1 diversity of multiple sclerosis patients was significantly lower than that of controls. Roughly five TRBV segments appeared more often in patients than in controls, and TRBV5-6, TRBV5-1 and TRBV20-1 were among these.

cDNA libraries of TCR beta carried unique molecular identifiers. About 500,000 cDNA molecules came from approximately 1 to 10 million T cells. MiXCR, run by TCRdb on the PCR reads, gives a single entry per CDR3 protein. Of roughly 600,000 distinct CDR3 sequences in the sample, roughly 45% were seen once. The CDR3 is 15 residues long. The germline CDR1 and CDR2 sequences are LGHDT and YNNKEL (reference sequence). V was trimmed by 0 bases and J by 6 bases, leaving 12 bases between them. In the case of this clonotype: The antigen is unknown.

This chain links TRBV3-1 with TRBJ2-1; D is unclear. This receptor was identified in a girl aged 10 to 17 with multiple sclerosis. Sequencing used blood. The CDR3 loop reads CASSQDLRTINEQFF. The CDR3 bases are TGTGCCAGCAGCCAAGATTTGAGAACTATCAATGAGCAGTTCTTC.